The 32 T cell receptor beta chains given below trace back to one sample, sequenced in a study of cytomegalovirus exposure and HLA in healthy donors (dated by TCRdb to 2017 to 2019). Libraries came from the immunoSEQ multiplex PCR assay. The multiplex PCR relied on a mix of 60 forward primers for TCR Vbeta segments and 13 reverse primers for TCR Jbeta segments. Not all clones reach the TCRdb copy of this immuneACCESS table, which keeps in-frame sequences only. Checked studies attribute under half of the gap to unresolved V genes and leave the rest unexplained. This sample gives a few hundred thousand clones in total; 65% to 85% of them show up just once. Approximately 2.8% of the sample goes to the ten largest clones. Sequencing was carried out using PBMCs. The receptors stem from a young man in good health and CMV-seronegative.

This clone showed up just once. This chain uses TRBV1 with TRBJ2-3; TRBD2, the table's D call, lacks a check against the DNA. TRBV1 is termed a pseudogene. This CDR3 has 18 residues. The CDR3 loop reads CTSSQGFHTAGYTDTQYF. The CDR3 DNA sequence: TGCACCAGCAGCCAAGGTTTTCATACCGCGGGGTACACAGATACGCAGTATTTT.

The chain has TRBV7-2 and TRBJ1-2, with 9 bases matching TRBD1. The CDR3 totals 14 residues. Germline loops: CDR1 SGHTA, CDR2 FQGNSA. V was clipped by 2 bases and J by 6 bases; unmatched bases: 4. The CDR3 region is CASSLNRGRDGYTF. The CDR3 nucleotides read TGTGCCAGCAGCTTAAACAGGGGGCGGGATGGCTACACCTTC.

The genes are TRBV2 and TRBJ2-1, with TRBD2 as a possible D gene (6 bases). Germline CDR1 and CDR2: SNHLY and FYNNEI. The CDR3 contains 12 residues. Trimming cost V 7 bases and J 10 bases, with 14 bases left between them. The CDR3 bases are TGTGCCAGCAAGAGTGGCGGGGACGAGCAGTTCTTC. It encodes CASKSGGDEQFF. Together with reference TRBV2 and TRBJ2-1, the CDR3 gives the full variable domain: EPEVTQTPSHQVTQMGQEVILRCVPISNHLYFYWYRQILGQKVEFLVSFYNNEISEKSEIFDDQFSVERPDGSNFTLKIRSTKLEDSAMYFCASKSGGDEQFFGPGTRLTVL.

About this clone itself: This same CDR3 is encoded by further DNA sequences in the sample. The V call is TRBV9, the J call TRBJ2-2; the D gene is possibly TRBD1 (7 bases). CDR1 is SGDLS, CDR2 YYNGEE, per germline. V lost 1 base to trimming and J lost 4 bases, with 8 bases between them. The CDR3 spans 14 residues. The CDR3 DNA reads TGTGCCAGCAGCGTACAGGGGGGCACCGGGGAGCTGTTTTTT. It specifies CASSVQGGTGELFF.

V usage is TRBV7-6 and J usage is TRBJ2-7, with D possibly being TRBD2 (6 bases). V lost 1 base and J lost 1, with 11 bases in between. The CDR3 consists of 15 residues. In germline, CDR1 is SGHVS, CDR2 FNYEAQ. Here the CDR3 reads CASSLERVPSYEQYF. The CDR3 DNA sequence: TGTGCCAGCAGCTTAGAGCGGGTCCCATCCTACGAGCAGTACTTC.

A word on this clone: The junction departs from germline at one end; a sequencing error may be responsible. This CDR3 is CASSFARGEIQYF. As DNA, the CDR3 is TGTGCCAGCAGCTTCGCACGGGGAGAGATCCAGTACTTC. V is TRBV5-6 and J is TRBJ2-5; tentative D call: TRBD2 (5 bases). The CDR3 contains 13 residues. From germline, CDR1 is SGHDT and CDR2 YYEEEE.

This clone was recorded only once. V is TRBV27 and J is TRBJ1-4; 11 nucleotides line up with TRBD1. The V segment lost 8 bases and the J segment 4 bases; nucleotides outside the gene matches: 15. CDR1 is MNHEY and CDR2 is SMNVEV in the germline V gene (reference sequence). CDR3 size: 18 residues. CDR3 nucleotides: TGTGCCAGCGGTCTCCTCCGGGACAGGGGGTTGAATAATGAAAAACTGTTTTTT. Its protein is CASGLLRDRGLNNEKLFF.

The rearrangement links TRBV19 to TRBJ1-4; D is unclear. Trimming took 3 bases from V and 8 from J, leaving 16 bases between them. This CDR3 comprises 15 residues. The V gene's germline CDR1 is LNHDA and CDR2 SQIVND (reference sequence). The CDR3 coding sequence is TGTGCCAGTAGTATCCTTGGCACCGGGGAGGAAAAACTGTTTTTT. It yields the protein CASSILGTGEEKLFF.

The chain recombines TRBV9 with TRBJ2-7; possibly TRBD2 for D (6 bases). CDR3 length equals 15 residues. Germline CDR1 is SGDLS and CDR2 is YYNGEE. The V end was cut by 2 bases, the J end by 2 bases, with 14 bases between. The CDR3: CASSVGGGYTYEQYF. The CDR3, as DNA: TGTGCCAGCAGCGTTGGAGGAGGGTACACCTACGAGCAGTACTTC.

This clone was seen a few times. V is TRBV11-1 and J is TRBJ2-5; TRBD1 matches 8 bases. The CDR3 runs to 13 residues. V shed 5 bases and J 6 bases; nucleotides not matched to a gene: 5. Germline values: CDR1 SGHAT, CDR2 FQDESV (reference sequence). The CDR3 reads CASSTDREQTQYF. The CDR3, as DNA: TGTGCCAGCAGCACGGACAGGGAACAGACCCAGTACTTC.

The chain couples TRBV9 to TRBJ1-1; 8 bases are shared with TRBD1. Germline-derived CDR1 and CDR2 are SGDLS and YYNGEE. With 3 bases clipped from V and 1 base from J, the junction kept 2 bases outside the gene matches. The CDR3 loop spans 14 amino acids. CDR3 loop: CASSGTGPNTEAFF. The DNA for the CDR3 is TGTGCCAGCAGCGGGACAGGGCCGAACACTGAAGCTTTCTTT.

The chain is built from TRBV6-1 and TRBJ2-5; 7 bases agree with TRBD1. The J call may be wrong; the DNA end is better matched by TRBJ2-7. The CDR3 extends over 14 amino acids. CDR1 MNHNS and CDR2 SASEGT come from the germline V gene. In DNA, the CDR3 is TGTGCCAGCAAGCGACAGGGTACCACCTACGAGCAGTACTTC. It yields the protein CASKRQGTTYEQYF.

The chain couples TRBV4-1 to TRBJ2-1, with D tentatively TRBD1 (6 bases). V was shortened by 2 bases and J by 3 bases, with 14 bases between the two germline ends. Germline-derived CDR1 and CDR2 are MGHRA and YSYEKL. This CDR3 region has 16 residues. CDR3 nucleotide sequence: TGCGCCAGCAGCCAACCCTCCACAGGGATCTACAATGAGCAGTTCTTC. It translates to CASSQPSTGIYNEQFF.

The rearrangement links TRBV6-6 to TRBJ1-1, with no clear D. Trimming removed 9 bases at V and 8 bases at J, with 25 bases between. Germline CDR1 reads MNHNY; CDR2 reads SVGAGI (reference sequence). CDR3 length: 15 amino acids. The CDR3 DNA follows: TGTGCCAGTATTTCAATCACGACTTCTCCGAAAGAAGCTTTCTTT. This sequence encodes CASISITTSPKEAFF.

V and J are TRBV19 and TRBJ1-5; perhaps TRBD1 as D (6 bases). V was shortened by 4 bases and J by 0 bases, with 16 bases between the two germline ends. Germline CDR1 is LNHDA and CDR2 is SQIVND (reference sequence). CDR3 size: 17 residues. The CDR3 DNA reads as TGTGCCAGTAGTACCCCAGTAGGGGGTTATAGCAATCAGCCCCAGCATTTT. Translated, it gives CASSTPVGGYSNQPQHF. Together with reference TRBV19 and TRBJ1-5, the CDR3 gives the full variable domain: DGGITQSPKYLFRKEGQNVTLSCEQNLNHDAMYWYRQDPGQGLRLIYYSQIVNDFQKGDIAEGYSVSREKKESFPLTVTSAQKNPTAFYLCASSTPVGGYSNQPQHFGDGTRLSIL.

The chain joins TRBV18 to TRBJ2-3; TRBD2 aligns across 7 bases. The trim removed 2 bases at V and 4 bases at J, leaving 6 bases unmatched. Germline assignment: CDR1 KGHSH and CDR2 LQKENI. This CDR3 is built from 15 residues. The chain's CDR3 is CASSPTGGRADTQYF. The CDR3 bases are TGTGCCAGCTCACCAACAGGAGGGAGGGCAGATACGCAGTATTTT.

The chain uses TRBV18 and TRBJ1-1; 7 positions agree with TRBD1. Germline loops: CDR1 KGHSH, CDR2 LQKENI. The CDR3 runs to 13 residues. Germline trimming cut 3 bases from V and 7 bases from J; bases unmatched to any gene: 5. The CDR3 is CASSPVTGVEAFF. The CDR3, as DNA: TGTGCCAGCTCACCCGTCACAGGGGTTGAAGCTTTCTTT.

V usage is TRBV7-6 and J usage is TRBJ2-4, with 8 bases fitting TRBD2. This CDR3 has 16 residues. V lost 2 bases, J lost 8 bases, and 11 bases stayed unmatched. The germline gives CDR1 SGHVS, CDR2 FNYEAQ. This CDR3 reads CASSLLRSGGFYIQYF. The CDR3 DNA is TGTGCCAGCAGCTTACTCCGTTCGGGGGGGTTTTACATTCAGTACTTC.

The CDR3 protein is CASKGRTAQETQYF. DNA of the CDR3: TGTGCCAGTAAGGGCCGGACAGCTCAAGAGACCCAGTACTTC. The chain combines TRBV19 with TRBJ2-5, with D tentatively TRBD1 (6 bases). Germline V CDR1 and CDR2: LNHDA, SQIVND (reference sequence). The CDR3 contains 14 residues. V was trimmed by 7 bases and J by 2 bases, leaving 14 bases between them.

The chain carries TRBV6-5 and TRBJ1-2, with a tentative D call TRBD1 (6 bases). Germline V gene sequence: CDR1 MNHEY, CDR2 SVGAGI. Deletions cut 2 bases from V and 6 bases from J, with 10 bases between. This CDR3 has 13 amino acids. The CDR3 DNA reads TGTGCCAGCAGTTACGTGGCAGGGGATGGCTACACCTTC. It codes for CASSYVAGDGYTF.

V usage is TRBV5-8 and J usage is TRBJ2-5; 7 bases fit TRBD1. V gave up 4 bases and J gave up 3 bases; unmatched junction bases: 6. CDR1 and CDR2 from the germline V gene are SGHTS and YDEGEE. The CDR3 is made up of 14 amino acids. DNA of the CDR3: TGTGCCAGCAGCCTAGGGGACAGTGAAGAGACCCAGTACTTC. Its protein product is CASSLGDSEETQYF.

V is TRBV6-1 and J is TRBJ2-3; 10 nucleotides align to TRBD2. Germline CDR1 reads MNHNS; CDR2 reads SASEGT. J lost 1 base, V lost 5 bases, and 3 bases had no gene match. The CDR3 extends over 15 amino acids. This chain's CDR3 is CASSPLAGGTDTQYF. The DNA for the CDR3 is TGTGCCAGCAGTCCCCTAGCGGGGGGCACAGATACGCAGTATTTT.

The chain links TRBV7-9 to TRBJ2-3; TRBD1 is a possible D gene (7 bases). Germline lookup yields CDR1 SEHNR and CDR2 FQNEAQ (reference sequence). CDR3 length equals 15 residues. With 6 bases removed from V and 5 bases from J, the gap between germline ends came to 18 bases. Written as DNA, the CDR3 is TGTGCCAGCAGGGCAGGGGGGTGGTCTGGAGATACGCAGTATTTT. Protein sequence: CASRAGGWSGDTQYF. Drawing the rest from reference TRBV7-9 and TRBJ2-3, the complete variable domain is DTGVSQNPRHKITKRGQNVTFRCDPISEHNRLYWYRQTLGQGPEFLTYFQNEAQLEKSRLLSDRFSAERPKGSFSTLEIQRTEQGDSAMYLCASRAGGWSGDTQYFGPGTRLTVL.

Only a few counts were recorded for this clone. The V gene is TRBV28, the J gene TRBJ2-4; the match to TRBD2 covers 8 bases. There are 16 residues in the CDR3. CDR1 and CDR2 from the germline V gene are MDHEN and SYDVKM. V lost 6 bases and J lost 1; bases outside the gene matches: 8. The CDR3 DNA reads as TGTGCCAGCAGCCTTAGCGGGGTCGGTGCCAAAAACATTCAGTACTTC. Translated, it gives CASSLSGVGAKNIQYF.

This clone was seen once. This chain uses TRBV6-5 with TRBJ2-7; 7 bases match TRBD1. Per the germline V gene, CDR1 is MNHEY and CDR2 is SVGAGI. Germline trimming cut 6 bases from V and 3 bases from J; bases unmatched to any gene: 5. The CDR3 length is 13 residues. The CDR3 DNA reads as TGTGCCAGCAGCCAAGGACAGGACTACGAGCAGTACTTC. It yields the protein CASSQGQDYEQYF.

This chain connects TRBV4-1 to TRBJ2-3; 9 bases fit TRBD2. The CDR3 is made up of 17 amino acids. The V segment lost 0 bases and the J segment 2 bases; nucleotides outside the gene matches: 6. Germline CDR1 reads MGHRA; CDR2 reads YSYEKL. The CDR3 DNA sequence: TGCGCCAGCAGCCAAGATCGGGCTAGCGGGGTCACAGATACGCAGTATTTT. Translating gives CASSQDRASGVTDTQYF.

This chain joins TRBV5-4 and TRBJ2-2; TRBD2 aligns across 7 bases. Germline CDR1 and CDR2: SGHNT and YYREEE (reference sequence). CDR3 size: 20 residues. Trimming cost V 2 bases and J 6 bases; bases outside gene matches: 22. The CDR3 is CASSLGAGEQLPLRAGELFF. The CDR3 region has the DNA TGTGCCAGCAGCTTAGGGGCGGGGGAGCAGCTTCCTTTAAGGGCCGGGGAGCTGTTTTTT. The full variable domain, rest sourced from reference TRBV5-4 and TRBJ2-2, is ETGVTQSPTHLIKTRGQQVTLRCSSQSGHNTVSWYQQALGQGPQFIFQYYREEENGRGNFPPRFSGLQFPNYSSELNVNALELDDSALYLCASSLGAGEQLPLRAGELFFGEGSRLTVL.

Concerning this clone itself: As the CDR3 is not closed by the conserved phenylalanine or tryptophan, this likely results from a read error. The DNA is omitted, as the CDR3 cannot be located on it reliably, and the CDR3 follows TCRdb's listing. This chain uses TRBV6-6 with TRBJ1-4; the table's D call TRBD1 went unverified against the DNA. The CDR3 contains 14 residues when both ends are counted. Germline lookup yields CDR1 MNHNY and CDR2 SVGAGI (reference sequence). The CDR3 reads CTSSYTGTASGEFY.

In this sample, this clone turned up once. The genes are TRBV29-1 and TRBJ2-3; 10 bases align to TRBD1. The CDR3 runs 11 residues. V lost 6 bases to trimming and J lost 15 bases; unmatched junction nucleotides: 9. Germline V gene lookup returns CDR1 SQVTM and CDR2 ANQGSEA. The CDR3: CSVERDRGQYF. The DNA for the CDR3 is TGCAGCGTCGAGCGGGACAGGGGACAATATTTT.

This clone was picked up one time. This chain joins TRBV28 and TRBJ2-5, with D possibly being TRBD1 (5 bases). The germline gives CDR1 MDHEN, CDR2 SYDVKM. The germline V and J ends were trimmed by 3 bases and 4 bases, with 12 bases remaining between them. The CDR3 covers 14 residues. Written as DNA, the CDR3 is TGTGCCAGCAGTTTGCAGGGTCTGGGAGAGACCCAGTACTTC. This codes for CASSLQGLGETQYF.

V usage is TRBV21-1 and J usage is TRBJ2-5; the table's D call, TRBD2, has no DNA check behind it. TRBV21-1 is labeled a pseudogene. This CDR3 is built from 11 residues. The CDR3 protein is CASSKGEAQYF. CDR3 coding DNA: TGTGCCAGCAGCAAAGGGGAGGCCCAGTACTTC.

V gene TRBV15 combines with J gene TRBJ2-1; a possible D gene is TRBD2 (5 bases). The CDR3 length is 13 residues. The V and J ends lost 0 bases and 7 bases respectively, with 7 bases between them. Germline CDR1 LNHNV, CDR2 YYDKDF (reference sequence). Written as DNA, the CDR3 is TGTGCCACCAGCAGAGATCGAGGGAATGAGCAGTTCTTC. Translated, it gives CATSRDRGNEQFF.